A single TCR beta chain is shown here with its context. Losses at the gene ends were 8 bases for V and 4 bases for J; bases not matched to a gene: 3. This CDR3 spans 13 amino acids. Looked up from germline, CDR1 is MDHEN and CDR2 is SYDVKM. The data originate from a study of blood T cell repertoires in COVID-19. Across the whole study: COVID-19 samples from acute and convalescent phases originated in the United States, Italy and Spain. The analysed material was cDNA or gDNA that came from T cells, B-cell-depleted T cells, or PBMCs.

Original methodology: Reference gene primer amplification gave estimated nucleated cell counts. Method: immunoSEQ multiplex PCR; TCRdb's copy keeps in-frame clones and lacks some. Clonal size and the V and J genes are those of that table, whereas D and trimming came from the DNA. The table has roughly 180,000 clones, roughly 79% seen once; the top ten hold about 11%. Seattle enrolled patients during active infection and tracked them longitudinally. Sample: peripheral blood. The sequence came from a woman between 40 and 50 years old with COVID-19, enrolled during active disease. The chain couples TRBV28 to TRBJ2-7, with 12 bases that match TRBD2. This CDR3 reads CASLAGGPYEQYF. The CDR3 DNA sequence: TGTGCCAGCCTAGCGGGAGGGCCATACGAGCAGTACTTC.